The 15 T cell receptor beta chains in this list originate from one sample, sequenced in a study of regulatory T cells in long-lasting Graves disease. Time point denoted: newly diagnosed GD, antithyroid drugs for less than 3 months. Extracted RNA from PBMCs served as the source of the TCR library. Sequencing libraries for TCR beta were prepared with iRepertoire HTBI primers and Arm-PCR of CDR3 regions. TCRdb re-called the multiplex PCR reads through MiXCR, storing one row per CDR3 protein. The sample consists of about 530,000 distinct CDR3 sequences, 15% to 20% of them appearing once. These records were also assigned to another study, of T cells in Graves' hyperthyroidism and ophthalmopathy.

This specimen consisted of peripheral blood mononuclear cells (PBMCs), obtained at new diagnosis, from a patient treated with antithyroid drugs. These receptor sequences come from a woman aged 40-60 years with Graves disease.

This clonotype was seen repeatedly, ten times or more. The chain combines TRBV3-1 with TRBJ1-5; D is undetermined. The V and J ends lost 0 bases and 7 bases respectively, with 7 bases between them. Looked up from germline, CDR1 is LGHDT and CDR2 is YNNKEL (reference sequence). The CDR3 runs 13 residues. The CDR3 region has the DNA TGTGCCAGCAGCCAAGATGCGGGCCAGCCCCAGCATTTT. It translates to CASSQDAGQPQHF. Looking up the rest from reference TRBV3-1 and TRBJ1-5 gives the full variable domain: DTAVSQTPKYLVTQMGNDKSIKCEQNLGHDTMYWYKQDSKKFLKIMFSYNNKELIINETVPNRFSPKSPDKAHLNLHINSLELGDSAVYFCASSQDAGQPQHFGDGTRLSIL.

This clonotype was recorded many times. V and J are TRBV11-2 and TRBJ2-2, with 10 bases matching TRBD2. CDR1 is SGHAT, CDR2 FQNNGV, per germline. The CDR3 is made up of 21 amino acids. Trimming cost V 2 bases and J 0 bases; bases outside gene matches: 15. The CDR3 region has the DNA TGTGCCAGCAGCTTACGACTAGCGGGCTACTCGAGTGGGACGAACACCGGGGAGCTGTTTTTT. This encodes CASSLRLAGYSSGTNTGELFF.

This clonotype was counted a few times. This chain uses TRBV7-2 with TRBJ1-1, with D unresolved. CDR3 size: 15 residues. The germline V and J ends were trimmed by 5 bases and 8 bases, with 21 bases remaining between them. Germline V gene sequence: CDR1 SGHTA, CDR2 FQGNSA. The DNA for the CDR3 is TGTGCCAGCAGCCCGTCACATGGAGGACTCGAAGAAGCTTTCTTT. Translated: CASSPSHGGLEEAFF.

This clonotype was recorded many times. The chain carries TRBV7-2 and TRBJ2-5; 15 bases fit TRBD2. Trimming took 1 base from V and 4 from J; bases not matched to a gene: 4. The CDR3 has 17 residues. The V gene's germline CDR1 is SGHTA and CDR2 FQGNSA. CDR3 protein: CASSLGQGLAGGETQYF. CDR3 nucleotides: TGTGCCAGCAGCTTAGGCCAGGGACTAGCGGGGGGAGAGACCCAGTACTTC.

The chain links TRBV3-1 to TRBJ1-3; no reliable D call. The CDR3 sequence is 16 residues long. V dropped 0 bases and J dropped 0 bases, with 9 bases sitting between them. Germline V gene lookup returns CDR1 LGHDT and CDR2 YNNKEL (reference sequence). CDR3 in amino acids: CASSQDLQISGNTIYF. CDR3 DNA sequence: TGTGCCAGCAGCCAAGATTTACAGATCTCTGGAAACACCATATATTTT.

This clonotype came up a few times. This chain connects TRBV20-1 to TRBJ2-3; TRBD2 is a possible D gene (7 bases). Germline V gene sequence: CDR1 DFQATT, CDR2 SNEGSKA (reference sequence). V lost 5 bases and J lost 5, with 20 bases in between. This CDR3 has 15 amino acids. Here the CDR3 DNA reads TGCAGTGCTGGAGGGAGGGGGGGCGCGGGAGATACGCAGTATTTT. Translation: CSAGGRGGAGDTQYF.

The rearrangement links TRBV29-1 to TRBJ1-2, with TRBD1 matching over 7 bases. CDR1 and CDR2 (germline): SQVTM, ANQGSEA. This CDR3 contains 16 residues. The J segment lost 6 bases and the V segment lost 6 bases, leaving 19 bases of the junction unmatched. The CDR3 loop reads CSVLRRDSSLGDGYTF. DNA of the CDR3: TGCAGCGTCCTCCGTCGGGACAGCTCCCTGGGGGATGGCTACACCTTC. Full variable domain (rest looked up from reference TRBV29-1 and TRBJ1-2): SAVISQKPSRDICQRGTSLTIQCQVDSQVTMMFWYRQQPGQSLTLIATANQGSEATYESGFVIDKFPISRPNLTFSTLTVSNMSPEDSSIYLCSVLRRDSSLGDGYTFGSGTRLTVV.

This clonotype showed up many times. This rearrangement joins TRBV12-3 or TRBV12-4 to TRBJ2-3; no clear D. The CDR3 totals 14 residues. V lost 8 bases to trimming and J lost 1 base, with 13 bases between them. Written as DNA, the CDR3 is TGTGCCAGCGCCCCGGACCGACGCACAGATACGCAGTATTTT. As protein: CASAPDRRTDTQYF.

This clonotype appeared many times. The rearrangement joins TRBV5-1 to TRBJ2-3, with D possibly matching TRBD2 (6 bases). Per the germline V gene, CDR1 is SGHRS and CDR2 is YFSETQ. The CDR3 totals 12 residues. V was trimmed by 7 bases and J by 2 bases, leaving 8 bases between them. The CDR3 loop is CASGTVTDTQYF. The CDR3 region has the DNA TGCGCCAGCGGGACTGTCACAGATACGCAGTATTTT.

This chain uses TRBV10-2 with TRBJ1-4; D is unclear. V was pared by 5 bases and J by 0 bases, with 10 bases between. There are 15 residues in the CDR3. Germline assignment: CDR1 WSHSY and CDR2 SAAADI. The CDR3 is CASSLDLATNEKLFF. The CDR3 DNA follows: TGCGCCAGCAGTCTCGACCTTGCAACTAATGAAAAACTGTTTTTT.

This clonotype was recorded many times. This sequence joins TRBV5-1 and TRBJ2-3; D not resolved. The CDR3 consists of 12 residues. Germline V gives CDR1 SGHRS, CDR2 YFSETQ. V lost 4 bases and J 6 bases, leaving 9 bases between the germline ends. The CDR3 DNA is TGCGCCAGCAGCCCGGGTCATGATACGCAGTATTTT. Translated, it gives CASSPGHDTQYF. Supplemented by reference TRBV5-1 and TRBJ2-3, the full variable domain reads KAGVTQTPRYLIKTRGQQVTLSCSPISGHRSVSWYQQTPGQGLQFLFEYFSETQRNKGNFPGRFSGRQFSNSRSEMNVSTLELGDSALYLCASSPGHDTQYFGPGTRLTVL.

This clonotype was picked up many times. The rearrangement uses TRBV11-1 and TRBJ2-1; TRBD2 matches at 8 bases. The germline gives CDR1 SGHAT, CDR2 FQDESV (reference sequence). The CDR3 loop spans 17 amino acids. The J segment lost 1 base and the V segment lost 2 bases, leaving 7 bases of the junction unmatched. For the CDR3, the DNA is TGTGCCAGCAGCTTATCCAGCGGGGGCGATTCCTACAATGAGCAGTTCTTC. As protein: CASSLSSGGDSYNEQFF.

V is TRBV3-1 and J is TRBJ1-2; a weak D match, TRBD1 (6 bases). CDR1 is LGHDT and CDR2 is YNNKEL in the germline V gene (reference sequence). Deletions cut 0 bases from V and 2 bases from J, with 10 bases between. The CDR3 is made up of 15 amino acids. The CDR3 nucleotides read TGTGCCAGCAGCCAAGATTGGACAGTGAACTATGGCTACACCTTC. This translates into CASSQDWTVNYGYTF.

This clonotype occurred many times. The chain links TRBV6-5 to TRBJ2-5, with 7 positions matching TRBD1. Germline V lookup: CDR1 MNHEY, CDR2 SVGAGI. V lost 0 bases, J lost 5 bases, and 6 bases stayed unmatched. CDR3 length equals 15 residues. This chain's CDR3 is CASSYSTGWGETQYF. For the CDR3, the DNA is TGTGCCAGCAGTTACTCGACAGGGTGGGGGGAGACCCAGTACTTC.

This clonotype was counted ten times or more. This chain joins TRBV5-1 and TRBJ2-1; D call uncertain. The CDR3 has 16 amino acids. Trimming shortened V by 0 bases and J by 0 bases, and 10 bases separated the two germline ends. Germline V gene lookup returns CDR1 SGHRS and CDR2 YFSETQ. The CDR3 DNA reads TGCGCCAGCAGCTTGGACAGTTCGAGCTCCTACAATGAGCAGTTCTTC. It encodes CASSLDSSSSYNEQFF.